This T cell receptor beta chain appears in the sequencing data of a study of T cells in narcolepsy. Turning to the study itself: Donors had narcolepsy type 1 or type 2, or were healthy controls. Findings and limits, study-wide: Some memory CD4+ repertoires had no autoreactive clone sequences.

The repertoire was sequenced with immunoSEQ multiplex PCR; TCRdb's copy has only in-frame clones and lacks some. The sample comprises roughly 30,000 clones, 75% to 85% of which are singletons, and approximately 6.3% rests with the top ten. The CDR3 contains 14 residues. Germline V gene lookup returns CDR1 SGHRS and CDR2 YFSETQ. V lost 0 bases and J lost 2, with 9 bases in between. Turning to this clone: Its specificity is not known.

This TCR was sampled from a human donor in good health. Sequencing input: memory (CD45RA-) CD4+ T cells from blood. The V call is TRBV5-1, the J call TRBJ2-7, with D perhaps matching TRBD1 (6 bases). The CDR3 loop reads CASSLGQGPYEQYF. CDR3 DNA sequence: TGCGCCAGCAGCTTGGGTCAGGGGCCCTACGAGCAGTACTTC.